These 19 T cell receptor beta chains share one sample of origin, sequenced in a study of cytomegalovirus exposure and HLA in healthy donors. The primer mix had 60 Vbeta and 13 Jbeta primers. Some clones are missing from TCRdb's copy, which holds only in-frame ones; the method was immunoSEQ multiplex PCR. The table lists 150,000 or so clones, around two thirds of them singletons. The sequenced sample was PBMCs. Source of these receptors: a man younger than 40 in good health and CMV-seropositive.

This clone has a handful of counts. The chain joins TRBV2 to TRBJ2-5, with a tentative D call TRBD2 (6 bases). V lost 8 bases and J lost 4, with 11 bases in between. Germline V lookup: CDR1 SNHLY, CDR2 FYNNEI. This CDR3 is built from 12 residues. The CDR3 DNA follows: TGTGCCAGCGGCGGGGTGGGAGAGACCCAGTACTTC. As protein: CASGGVGETQYF.

V usage is TRBV7-8 and J usage is TRBJ1-5; D uncertain. The CDR3 is 15 residues long. V was shortened by 2 bases and J by 0 bases, with 8 bases between the two germline ends. Germline CDR1 is SGHVS and CDR2 is FQNEAQ. CDR3 protein: CASSLQAISNQPQHF. The CDR3 coding sequence is TGTGCCAGCAGCTTACAGGCCATTAGCAATCAGCCCCAGCATTTT.

In nucleotides, the CDR3 is TGTGCCAGCAGCTTAAGCGTTGGTGAAAAACTGTTTTTT. Translated: CASSLSVGEKLFF. This chain connects TRBV7-8 to TRBJ1-4; D remains ambiguous. V gave up 2 bases and J gave up 7 bases, with 8 bases separating them. This CDR3 spans 13 amino acids. Germline V gene sequence: CDR1 SGHVS, CDR2 FQNEAQ. Combining the CDR3 with reference TRBV7-8 and TRBJ1-4 gives the whole variable domain GAGVSQSPRYKVAKRGQDVALRCDPISGHVSLFWYQQALGQGPEFLTYFQNEAQLDKSGLPSDRFFAERPEGSVSTLKIQRTQQEDSAVYLCASSLSVGEKLFFGSGTQLSVL.

This clone was observed a few times. This chain joins TRBV6-5 and TRBJ1-2; TRBD1 agrees at 8 bases. Germline CDR1 is MNHEY and CDR2 is SVGAGI. V was clipped by 7 bases and J by 3 bases; unmatched bases: 7. This CDR3 has 14 residues. The chain's CDR3 is CASTADRGYYGYTF. DNA for the CDR3: TGTGCCAGCACTGCAGACAGGGGCTACTATGGCTACACCTTC.

The CDR3 spells CASSLYPWREVTSTDTQYF. The DNA of the CDR3 is TGTGCCAGCAGCTTGTATCCTTGGCGGGAGGTGACTAGCACAGATACGCAGTATTTT. The chain employs TRBV5-6 and TRBJ2-3, with 8 bases fitting TRBD2. The CDR3 consists of 19 residues. J gave up 0 bases and V 1 base, and 13 bases lay outside the gene matches. The germline V gene has CDR1 SGHDT and CDR2 YYEEEE.

The chain joins TRBV7-9 to TRBJ2-5; no clear D gene. The germline V gene encodes CDR1 SEHNR and CDR2 FQNEAQ (reference sequence). Trimming took 1 base from V and 5 from J, leaving 14 bases between them. The CDR3 has 15 residues. In nucleotides, the CDR3 is TGTGCCAGCAGCTTAGGGGTGACCTCCGGGGAGACCCAGTACTTC. It codes for CASSLGVTSGETQYF. The whole variable domain, remainder taken from reference TRBV7-9 and TRBJ2-5, is DTGVSQNPRHKITKRGQNVTFRCDPISEHNRLYWYRQTLGQGPEFLTYFQNEAQLEKSRLLSDRFSAERPKGSFSTLEIQRTEQGDSAMYLCASSLGVTSGETQYFGPGTRLLVL.

This chain links TRBV19 with TRBJ1-1; TRBD1 matches at 7 bases. CDR3 length equals 15 residues. Trimming took 3 bases from V and 13 from J; bases not matched to a gene: 17. Germline CDR1 reads LNHDA; CDR2 reads SQIVND (reference sequence). CDR3 DNA: TGTGCCAGTAGTATCTCTTTCGACAGGGTAGGTTCGTTTTTCTTT. Its protein product is CASSISFDRVGSFFF.

CDR3 amino acids: CASSLQGDYEQYF. Written as DNA, the CDR3 is TGTGCCAGCAGTTTACAGGGCGACTACGAGCAGTACTTC. This rearrangement joins TRBV27 to TRBJ2-7; a possible D gene is TRBD1 (5 bases). The germline V gene encodes CDR1 MNHEY and CDR2 SMNVEV (reference sequence). The CDR3 runs 13 residues. Deletions cut 2 bases from V and 3 bases from J, with 8 bases between.

This clone was detected only a few times. The CDR3, as DNA: TGTGCCAGCAGTTTAGGGGAGATTCAGCCCCAGCATTTT. Encoded protein: CASSLGEIQPQHF. The V gene is TRBV27, the J gene TRBJ1-5; D gene ambiguous. The CDR3 length is 13 residues. The V gene lost 2 bases and the J gene lost 6 bases, with 8 bases spanning the gap. Per germline, CDR1 MNHEY and CDR2 SMNVEV (reference sequence).

The chain links TRBV7-6 to TRBJ2-1, with TRBD2 matching over 12 bases. The length of the CDR3 is 17 residues. The ends lost 5 bases at V and 4 bases at J; junction bases unmatched: 9. Germline CDR1 and CDR2: SGHVS and FNYEAQ. CDR3 region: CASSKRTSGIDYNEQFF. CDR3 sequence (DNA): TGTGCCAGCAGCAAAAGGACTAGCGGGATTGATTACAATGAGCAGTTCTTC.

The gene calls are TRBV2 and TRBJ2-4; 11 positions match TRBD2. This CDR3 has 14 amino acids. V shed 8 bases and J 15 bases; nucleotides not matched to a gene: 15. Germline CDR1 and CDR2: SNHLY and FYNNEI. The CDR3 coding sequence is TGTGCCAGCTCTTTGGGGACTAGCGGATTCAGTGGGTACTTC. Translated, it gives CASSLGTSGFSGYF. Full variable domain (rest looked up from reference TRBV2 and TRBJ2-4): EPEVTQTPSHQVTQMGQEVILRCVPISNHLYFYWYRQILGQKVEFLVSFYNNEISEKSEIFDDQFSVERPDGSNFTLKIRSTKLEDSAMYFCASSLGTSGFSGYFGAGTRLSVL.

The genes are TRBV2 and TRBJ2-2; D possibly corresponds to TRBD1 (6 bases). There are 15 residues in the CDR3. Germline CDR1 is SNHLY and CDR2 is FYNNEI. Trimming took 6 bases from V and 0 from J, leaving 11 bases between them. In nucleotides, the CDR3 is TGTGCCAGCAGCCTACAGGGTCCGAACACCGGGGAGCTGTTTTTT. Its translation: CASSLQGPNTGELFF.

V is TRBV11-3 and J is TRBJ2-1; 9 bases map to TRBD2. CDR1 and CDR2 from the germline V gene are SGHNT and YENEEA. This CDR3 contains 18 residues. Germline trimming cut 1 base from V and 2 bases from J; bases unmatched to any gene: 9. In DNA, the CDR3 is TGTGCCAGCAGCTTAGGGGACACCGGGACTAGCCCCTACAATGAGCAGTTCTTC. It translates to CASSLGDTGTSPYNEQFF.

The rearrangement links TRBV15 to TRBJ2-2; 10 nucleotides line up with TRBD2. CDR3 length equals 14 residues. The junction had 4 bases not matched to a gene; V was cut back by 5 bases and J by 7 bases. Looked up from germline, CDR1 is LNHNV and CDR2 is YYDKDF (reference sequence). This CDR3 is CATSPLAGGGELFF. Written as DNA, the CDR3 is TGTGCCACCAGCCCCTTAGCGGGGGGCGGGGAGCTGTTTTTT.

This rearrangement joins TRBV6-1 to TRBJ1-2; D uncertain. V was clipped by 0 bases and J by 2 bases, with 10 bases between them. This CDR3 is built from 15 residues. Germline CDR1 and CDR2: MNHNS and SASEGT. CDR3 loop: CASSEASAPNYGYTF. The CDR3, as DNA: TGTGCCAGCAGTGAAGCTAGCGCGCCCAACTATGGCTACACCTTC.

This sequence joins TRBV19 and TRBJ2-5; 8 bases match TRBD1. The CDR3 extends over 15 amino acids. The V and J ends lost 6 bases and 3 bases, in that order; junction bases with no gene match: 9. Germline loops: CDR1 LNHDA, CDR2 SQIVND (reference sequence). CDR3 in amino acids: CASRGQGAGEETQYF. DNA for the CDR3: TGTGCCAGTAGGGGGCAGGGGGCAGGGGAAGAGACCCAGTACTTC.

The CDR3 protein is CASSLGGPGANVLTF. Written as DNA, the CDR3 is TGTGCCAGCAGCTTAGGAGGGCCTGGGGCCAACGTCCTGACTTTC. The chain is built from TRBV7-3 and TRBJ2-6, with a weak D call TRBD2 (6 bases). The germline gives CDR1 SGHTA, CDR2 FQGTGA. V was clipped by 2 bases and J by 2 bases, with 7 bases between them. The CDR3 sequence is 15 residues long.

This clone was recorded a few times. This chain links TRBV2 with TRBJ2-1; 10 bases align to TRBD2. The V and J ends lost 4 bases and 3 bases, in that order; junction bases with no gene match: 0. Germline V gene lookup returns CDR1 SNHLY and CDR2 FYNNEI. The CDR3 runs 14 residues. CDR3 protein: CASSGTSGYNEQFF. The DNA for the CDR3 is TGTGCCAGCAGTGGGACTAGCGGCTACAATGAGCAGTTCTTC. The full variable domain, completed using reference TRBV2 and TRBJ2-1, is EPEVTQTPSHQVTQMGQEVILRCVPISNHLYFYWYRQILGQKVEFLVSFYNNEISEKSEIFDDQFSVERPDGSNFTLKIRSTKLEDSAMYFCASSGTSGYNEQFFGPGTRLTVL.

The chain is built from TRBV30 and TRBJ2-1; TRBD2 is a possible D gene (5 bases). The CDR3 length is 15 residues. With 1 base removed from V and 0 bases from J, the gap between germline ends came to 10 bases. Germline V gene lookup returns CDR1 GTSNPN and CDR2 SVGIG (reference sequence). The CDR3 loop reads CAWSGSASSYNEQFF. The CDR3 DNA sequence: TGTGCCTGGAGTGGTAGCGCGAGCTCCTACAATGAGCAGTTCTTC.